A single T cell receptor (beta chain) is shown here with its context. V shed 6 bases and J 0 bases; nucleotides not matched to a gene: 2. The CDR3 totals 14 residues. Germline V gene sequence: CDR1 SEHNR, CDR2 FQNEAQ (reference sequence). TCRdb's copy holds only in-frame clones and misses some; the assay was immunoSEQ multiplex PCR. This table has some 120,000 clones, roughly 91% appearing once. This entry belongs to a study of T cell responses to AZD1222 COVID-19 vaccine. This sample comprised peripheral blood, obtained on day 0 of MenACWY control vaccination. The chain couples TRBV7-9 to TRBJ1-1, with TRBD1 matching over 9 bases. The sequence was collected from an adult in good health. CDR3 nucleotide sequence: TGTGCCAGCAGGTGGGACAGGGTGAACACTGAAGCTTTCTTT. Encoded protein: CASRWDRVNTEAFF.